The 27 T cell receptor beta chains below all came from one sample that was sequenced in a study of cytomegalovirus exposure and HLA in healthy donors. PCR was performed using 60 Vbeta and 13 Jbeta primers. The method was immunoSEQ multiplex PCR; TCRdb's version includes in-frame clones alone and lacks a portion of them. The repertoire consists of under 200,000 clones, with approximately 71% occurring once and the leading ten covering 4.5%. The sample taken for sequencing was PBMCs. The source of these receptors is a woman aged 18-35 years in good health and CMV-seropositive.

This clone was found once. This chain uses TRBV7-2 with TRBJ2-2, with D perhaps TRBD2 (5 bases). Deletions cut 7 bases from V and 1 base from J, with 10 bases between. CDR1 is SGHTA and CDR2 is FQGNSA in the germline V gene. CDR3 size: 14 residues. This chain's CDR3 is CASTSGLNTGELFF. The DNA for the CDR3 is TGTGCCAGCACCTCCGGACTGAACACCGGGGAGCTGTTTTTT.

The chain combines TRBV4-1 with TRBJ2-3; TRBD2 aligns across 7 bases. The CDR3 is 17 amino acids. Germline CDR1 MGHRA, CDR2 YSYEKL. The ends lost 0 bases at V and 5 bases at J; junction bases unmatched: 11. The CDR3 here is CASSQESGPGGRDTQYF. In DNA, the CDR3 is TGCGCCAGCAGCCAAGAAAGTGGGCCGGGGGGTCGAGATACGCAGTATTTT.

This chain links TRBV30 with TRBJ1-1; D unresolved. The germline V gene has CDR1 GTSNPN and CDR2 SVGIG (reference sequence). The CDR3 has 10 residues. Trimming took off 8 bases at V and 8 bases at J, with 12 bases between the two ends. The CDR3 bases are TGTGCCGGAGGGTGGAAAGAAGCTTTCTTT. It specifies CAGGWKEAFF.

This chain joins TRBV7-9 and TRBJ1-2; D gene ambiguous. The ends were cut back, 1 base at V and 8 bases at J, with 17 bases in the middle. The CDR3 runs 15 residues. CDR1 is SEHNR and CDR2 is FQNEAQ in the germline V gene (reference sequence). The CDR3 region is CASSLEKREGGGYTF. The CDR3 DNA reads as TGTGCCAGCAGCTTAGAGAAGAGGGAGGGAGGGGGCTACACCTTC.

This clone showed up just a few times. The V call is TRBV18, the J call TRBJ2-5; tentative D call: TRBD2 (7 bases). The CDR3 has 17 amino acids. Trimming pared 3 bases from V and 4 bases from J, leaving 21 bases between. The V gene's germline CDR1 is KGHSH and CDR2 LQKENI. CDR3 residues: CASSPIAGGGRGETQYF. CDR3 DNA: TGTGCCAGCTCACCTATAGCGGGTGGGGGCCGTGGAGAGACCCAGTACTTC. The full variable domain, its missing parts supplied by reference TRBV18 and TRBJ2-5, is NAGVMQNPRHLVRRRGQEARLRCSPMKGHSHVYWYRQLPEEGLKFMVYLQKENIIDESGMPKERFSAEFPKEGPSILRIQQVVRGDSAAYFCASSPIAGGGRGETQYFGPGTRLLVL.

CDR3: CASGDKAFF. In DNA, the CDR3 is TGTGCCTCAGGGGACAAAGCTTTCTTT. J is TRBJ1-1 and V is TRBV11-1; possibly TRBD1 for D (6 bases). The V end lost 11 bases, the J end lost 9 bases, and 10 bases lay between the germline ends. The CDR3 runs to 9 residues. Germline CDR1 and CDR2: SGHAT and FQDESV (reference sequence).

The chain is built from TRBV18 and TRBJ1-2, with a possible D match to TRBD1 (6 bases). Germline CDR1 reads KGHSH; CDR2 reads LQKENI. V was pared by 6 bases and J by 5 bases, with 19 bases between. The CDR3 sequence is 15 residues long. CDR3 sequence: CASSPNRDKLYGYTF. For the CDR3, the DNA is TGTGCCAGCTCTCCCAACCGGGACAAGCTATATGGCTACACCTTC.

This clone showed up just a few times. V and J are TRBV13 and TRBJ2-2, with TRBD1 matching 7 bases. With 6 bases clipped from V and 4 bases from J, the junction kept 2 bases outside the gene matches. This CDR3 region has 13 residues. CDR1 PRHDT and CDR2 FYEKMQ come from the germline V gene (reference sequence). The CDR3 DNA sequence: TGTGCCAGCAGTTCAGGGGGCACCGGGGAGCTGTTTTTT. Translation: CASSSGGTGELFF.

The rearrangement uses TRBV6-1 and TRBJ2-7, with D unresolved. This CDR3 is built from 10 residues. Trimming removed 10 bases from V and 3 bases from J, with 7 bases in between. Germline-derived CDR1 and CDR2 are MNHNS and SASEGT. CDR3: CATRLYEQYF. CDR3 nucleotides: TGTGCCACTCGACTCTACGAGCAGTACTTC.

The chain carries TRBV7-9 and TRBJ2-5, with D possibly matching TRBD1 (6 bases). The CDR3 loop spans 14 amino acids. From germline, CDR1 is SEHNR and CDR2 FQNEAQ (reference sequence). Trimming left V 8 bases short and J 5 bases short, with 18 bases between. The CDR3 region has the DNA TGTGCCAGCTCCCGAGGGGGAAAGGGGGAGACCCAGTACTTC. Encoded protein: CASSRGGKGETQYF.

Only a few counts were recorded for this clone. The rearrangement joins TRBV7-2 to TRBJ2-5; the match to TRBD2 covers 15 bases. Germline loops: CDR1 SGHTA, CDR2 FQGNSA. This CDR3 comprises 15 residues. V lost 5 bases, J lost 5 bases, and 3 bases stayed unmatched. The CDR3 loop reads CASSGLAGGPETQYF. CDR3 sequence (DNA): TGTGCCAGCAGCGGACTAGCGGGGGGGCCGGAGACCCAGTACTTC.

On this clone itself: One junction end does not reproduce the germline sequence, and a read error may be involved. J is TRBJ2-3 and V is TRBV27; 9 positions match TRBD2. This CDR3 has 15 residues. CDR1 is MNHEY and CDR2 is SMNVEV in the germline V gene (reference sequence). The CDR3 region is CASSCSGSRHRYAVF. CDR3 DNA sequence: TGTGCCAGCAGTTGTAGCGGGAGCCGGCACAGATACGCAGTATTT.

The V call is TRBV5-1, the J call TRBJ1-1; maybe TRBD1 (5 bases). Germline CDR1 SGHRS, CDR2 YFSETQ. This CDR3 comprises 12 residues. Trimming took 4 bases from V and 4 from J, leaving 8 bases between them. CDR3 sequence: CASSPQGTEAFF. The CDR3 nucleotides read TGCGCCAGCAGCCCCCAGGGCACTGAAGCTTTCTTT. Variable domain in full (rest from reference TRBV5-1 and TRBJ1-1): KAGVTQTPRYLIKTRGQQVTLSCSPISGHRSVSWYQQTPGQGLQFLFEYFSETQRNKGNFPGRFSGRQFSNSRSEMNVSTLELGDSALYLCASSPQGTEAFFGQGTRLTVV.

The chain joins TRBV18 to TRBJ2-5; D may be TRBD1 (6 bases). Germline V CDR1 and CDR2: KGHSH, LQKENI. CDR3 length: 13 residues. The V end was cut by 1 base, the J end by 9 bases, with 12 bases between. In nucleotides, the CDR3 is TGTGCCAGCTCACCACGGAACAGGGATCCCCAGTACTTC. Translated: CASSPRNRDPQYF.

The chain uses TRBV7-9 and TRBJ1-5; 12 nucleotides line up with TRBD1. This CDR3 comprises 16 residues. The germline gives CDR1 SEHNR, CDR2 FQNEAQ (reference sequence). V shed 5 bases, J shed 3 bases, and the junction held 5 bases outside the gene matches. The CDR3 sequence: CASSHGTGGFNQPQHF. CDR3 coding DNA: TGTGCCAGCAGCCACGGGACAGGGGGCTTCAATCAGCCCCAGCATTTT.

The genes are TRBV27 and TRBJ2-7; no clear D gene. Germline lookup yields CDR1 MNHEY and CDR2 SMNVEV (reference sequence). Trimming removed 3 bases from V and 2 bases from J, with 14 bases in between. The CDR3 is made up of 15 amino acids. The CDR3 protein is CASSLKLDTTYEQYF. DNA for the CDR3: TGTGCCAGCAGTTTGAAGCTAGATACGACCTACGAGCAGTACTTC.

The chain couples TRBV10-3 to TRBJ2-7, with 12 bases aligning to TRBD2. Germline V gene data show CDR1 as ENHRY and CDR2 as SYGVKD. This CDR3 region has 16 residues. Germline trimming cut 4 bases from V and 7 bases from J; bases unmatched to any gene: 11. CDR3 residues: CAISATSGRGRGEQYF. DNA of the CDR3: TGTGCCATCAGTGCGACTAGCGGGAGAGGTCGTGGTGAGCAGTACTTC.

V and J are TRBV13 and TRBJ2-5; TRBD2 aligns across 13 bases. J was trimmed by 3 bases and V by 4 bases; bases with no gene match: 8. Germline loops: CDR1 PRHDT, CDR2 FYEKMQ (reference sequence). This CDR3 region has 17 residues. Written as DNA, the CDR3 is TGTGCCAGCAGCTGGGCCGGGACTAGCGGGGTGGAAGAGACCCAGTACTTC. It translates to CASSWAGTSGVEETQYF.

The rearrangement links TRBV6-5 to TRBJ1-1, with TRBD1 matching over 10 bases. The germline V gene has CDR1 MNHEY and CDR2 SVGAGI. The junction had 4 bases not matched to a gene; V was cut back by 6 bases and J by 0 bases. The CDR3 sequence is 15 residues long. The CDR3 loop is CASRTGGLMNTEAFF. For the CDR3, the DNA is TGTGCCAGCAGGACAGGGGGCCTTATGAACACTGAAGCTTTCTTT.

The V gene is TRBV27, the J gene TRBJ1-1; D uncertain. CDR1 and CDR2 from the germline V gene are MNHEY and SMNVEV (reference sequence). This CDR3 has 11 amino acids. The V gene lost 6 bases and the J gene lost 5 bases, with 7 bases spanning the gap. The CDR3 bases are TGTGCCAGCAGGGAGGGTACTGAAGCTTTCTTT. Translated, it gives CASREGTEAFF.

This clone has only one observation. DNA for the CDR3: TGTGCCAGCAGTTTATGGACTTTTGGGAGAAACACTGAAGCTTTCTTT. Its translation: CASSLWTFGRNTEAFF. The V and J genes are TRBV5-4 and TRBJ1-1, with no clear D. This CDR3 has 16 residues. Trimming cost V 5 bases and J 2 bases, with 19 bases left between them. Looked up from germline, CDR1 is SGHNT and CDR2 is YYREEE (reference sequence).

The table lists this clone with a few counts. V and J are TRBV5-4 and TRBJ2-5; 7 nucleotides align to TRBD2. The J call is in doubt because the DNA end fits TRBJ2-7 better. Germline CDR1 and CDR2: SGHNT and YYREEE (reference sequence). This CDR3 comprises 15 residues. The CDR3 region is CASSLREALSYEQYF. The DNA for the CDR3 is TGTGCCAGCAGCCTCCGGGAGGCCCTCTCCTACGAGCAGTACTTC.

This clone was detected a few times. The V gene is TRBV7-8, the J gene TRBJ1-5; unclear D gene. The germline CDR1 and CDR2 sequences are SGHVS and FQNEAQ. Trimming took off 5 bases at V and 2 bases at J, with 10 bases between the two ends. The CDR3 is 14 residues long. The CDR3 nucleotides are TGTGCCAGCAGCCTAAACCGGGGCAATCAGCCCCAGCATTTT. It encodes CASSLNRGNQPQHF.

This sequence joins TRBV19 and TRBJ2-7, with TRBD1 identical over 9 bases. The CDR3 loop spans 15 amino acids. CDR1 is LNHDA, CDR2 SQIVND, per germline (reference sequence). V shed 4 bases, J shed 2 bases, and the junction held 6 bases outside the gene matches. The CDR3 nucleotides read TGTGCCAGTAGTACCGGACAGGGGTTGACCTACGAGCAGTACTTC. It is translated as CASSTGQGLTYEQYF.

As DNA, the CDR3 is TGTGCCAGCAGCTATCGGGGACAGCCTAGCAATCAGCCCCAGCATTTT. Encoded protein: CASSYRGQPSNQPQHF. V is TRBV7-3 and J is TRBJ1-5; TRBD1 matches at 7 bases. Germline assignment: CDR1 SGHTA and CDR2 FQGTGA. There are 16 residues in the CDR3. With 4 bases clipped from V and 0 bases from J, the junction kept 6 bases outside the gene matches.

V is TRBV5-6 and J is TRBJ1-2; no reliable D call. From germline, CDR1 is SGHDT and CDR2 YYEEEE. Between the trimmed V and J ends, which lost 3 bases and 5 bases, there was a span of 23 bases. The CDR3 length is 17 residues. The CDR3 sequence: CASSSSLWSVYVYGYTF. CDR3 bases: TGTGCCAGCAGCTCTTCGCTCTGGAGCGTTTATGTTTATGGCTACACCTTC.

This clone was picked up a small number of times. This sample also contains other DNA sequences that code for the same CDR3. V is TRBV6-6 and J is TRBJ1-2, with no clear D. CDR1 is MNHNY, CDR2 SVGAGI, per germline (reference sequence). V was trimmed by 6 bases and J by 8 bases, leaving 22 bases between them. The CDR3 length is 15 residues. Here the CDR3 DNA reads TGTGCCAGCAGGGACTCGGTTGGCAGAGGATCAGGCTACACCTTC. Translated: CASRDSVGRGSGYTF.